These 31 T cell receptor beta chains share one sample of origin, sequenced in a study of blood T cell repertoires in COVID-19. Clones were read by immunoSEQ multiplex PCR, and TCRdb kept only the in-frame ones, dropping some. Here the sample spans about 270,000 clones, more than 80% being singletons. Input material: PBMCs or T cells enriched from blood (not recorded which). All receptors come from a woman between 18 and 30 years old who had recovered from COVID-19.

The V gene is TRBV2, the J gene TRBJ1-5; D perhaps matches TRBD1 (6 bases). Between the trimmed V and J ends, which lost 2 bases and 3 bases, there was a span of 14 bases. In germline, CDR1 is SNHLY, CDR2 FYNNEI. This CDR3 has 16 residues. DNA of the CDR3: TGTGCCAGCAGTGAACGTTGGGCAGGGGACAATCAGCCCCAGCATTTT. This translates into CASSERWAGDNQPQHF.

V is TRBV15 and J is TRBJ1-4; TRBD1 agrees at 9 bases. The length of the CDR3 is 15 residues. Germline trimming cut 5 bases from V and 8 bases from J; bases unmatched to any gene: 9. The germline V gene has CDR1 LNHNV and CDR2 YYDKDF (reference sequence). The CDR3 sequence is CATSRTTGGEEKLFF. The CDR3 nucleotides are TGTGCCACCAGCCGAACGACAGGGGGAGAAGAAAAACTGTTTTTT.

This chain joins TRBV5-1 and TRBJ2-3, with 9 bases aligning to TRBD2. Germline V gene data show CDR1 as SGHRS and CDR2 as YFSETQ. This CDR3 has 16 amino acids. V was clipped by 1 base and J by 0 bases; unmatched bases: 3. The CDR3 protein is CASSLTSGYSTDTQYF. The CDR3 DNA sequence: TGCGCCAGCAGCTTGACTAGCGGGTACAGCACAGATACGCAGTATTTT.

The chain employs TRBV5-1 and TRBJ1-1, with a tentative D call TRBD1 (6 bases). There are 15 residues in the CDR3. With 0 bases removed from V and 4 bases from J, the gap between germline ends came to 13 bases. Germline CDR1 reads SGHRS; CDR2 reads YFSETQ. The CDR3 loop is CASSLGIGGPTEAFF. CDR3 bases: TGCGCCAGCAGCTTGGGAATCGGGGGGCCCACTGAAGCTTTCTTT.

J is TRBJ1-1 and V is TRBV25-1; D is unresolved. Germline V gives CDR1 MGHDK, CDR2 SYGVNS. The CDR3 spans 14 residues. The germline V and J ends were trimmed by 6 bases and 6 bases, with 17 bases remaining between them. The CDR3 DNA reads TGTGCCAGCAGGCCTGCCGGCGGGAGGCCTGAAGCTTTCTTT. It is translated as CASRPAGGRPEAFF.

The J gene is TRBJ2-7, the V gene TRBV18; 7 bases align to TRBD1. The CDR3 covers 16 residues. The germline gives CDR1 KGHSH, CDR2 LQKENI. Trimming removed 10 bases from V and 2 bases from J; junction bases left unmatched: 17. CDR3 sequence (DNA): TGTGCCACCGCATCCTCCGGTCAGGGGGACCCCTACGAGCAGTACTTC. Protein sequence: CATASSGQGDPYEQYF.

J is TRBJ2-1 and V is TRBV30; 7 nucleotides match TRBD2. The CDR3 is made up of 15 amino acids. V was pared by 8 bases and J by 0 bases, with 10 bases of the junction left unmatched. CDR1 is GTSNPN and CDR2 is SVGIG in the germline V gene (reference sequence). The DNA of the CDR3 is TGTGCCGGGATGGGAGGGGAAAGCTCCTACAATGAGCAGTTCTTC. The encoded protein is CAGMGGESSYNEQFF.

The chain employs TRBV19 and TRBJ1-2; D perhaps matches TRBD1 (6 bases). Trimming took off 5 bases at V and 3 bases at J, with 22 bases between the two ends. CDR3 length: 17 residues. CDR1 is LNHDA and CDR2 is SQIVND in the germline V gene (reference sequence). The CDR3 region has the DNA TGTGCCAGTAGTCCAACTTACTCGGACAGAGCGTACTATGGCTACACCTTC. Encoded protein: CASSPTYSDRAYYGYTF. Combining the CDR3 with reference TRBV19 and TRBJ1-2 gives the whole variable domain DGGITQSPKYLFRKEGQNVTLSCEQNLNHDAMYWYRQDPGQGLRLIYYSQIVNDFQKGDIAEGYSVSREKKESFPLTVTSAQKNPTAFYLCASSPTYSDRAYYGYTFGSGTRLTVV.

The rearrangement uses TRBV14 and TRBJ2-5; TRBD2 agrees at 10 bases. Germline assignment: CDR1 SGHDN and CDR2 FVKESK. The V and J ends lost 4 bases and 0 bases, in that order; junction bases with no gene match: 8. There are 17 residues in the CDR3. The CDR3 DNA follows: TGTGCCAGCAGCCCCTGGGCTAGCGGGGGTTACCAAGAGACCCAGTACTTC. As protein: CASSPWASGGYQETQYF.

CDR3 residues: CASSRQVPGAITDTQYF. CDR3 sequence (DNA): TGTGCCAGCAGCAGACAGGTACCCGGGGCGATCACAGATACGCAGTATTTT. The V call is TRBV5-6, the J call TRBJ2-3; D may be TRBD1 (6 bases). The CDR3 totals 17 residues. Trimming pared 4 bases from V and 2 bases from J, leaving 20 bases between. Germline assignment: CDR1 SGHDT and CDR2 YYEEEE.

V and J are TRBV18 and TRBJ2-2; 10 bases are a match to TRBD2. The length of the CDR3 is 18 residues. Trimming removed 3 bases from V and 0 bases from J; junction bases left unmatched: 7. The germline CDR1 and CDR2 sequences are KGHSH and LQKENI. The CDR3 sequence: CASSPRTSGASNTGELFF. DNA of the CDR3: TGTGCCAGCTCACCGCGAACTAGCGGGGCATCGAACACCGGGGAGCTGTTTTTT.

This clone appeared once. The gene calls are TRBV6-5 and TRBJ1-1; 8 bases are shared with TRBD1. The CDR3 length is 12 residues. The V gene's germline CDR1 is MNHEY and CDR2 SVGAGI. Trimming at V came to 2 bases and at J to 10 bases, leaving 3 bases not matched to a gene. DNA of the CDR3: TGTGCCAGCAGTTACCGACAGGGGCGAGCTTTCTTT. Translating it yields CASSYRQGRAFF.

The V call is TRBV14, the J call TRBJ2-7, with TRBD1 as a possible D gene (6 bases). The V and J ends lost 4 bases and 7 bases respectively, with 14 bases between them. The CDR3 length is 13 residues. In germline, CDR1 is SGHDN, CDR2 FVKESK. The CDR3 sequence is CASSPGQPLEQYF. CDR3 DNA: TGTGCCAGCAGCCCTGGACAGCCATTGGAGCAGTACTTC. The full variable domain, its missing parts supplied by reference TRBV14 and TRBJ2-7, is EAGVTQFPSHSVIEKGQTVTLRCDPISGHDNLYWYRRVMGKEIKFLLHFVKESKQDESGMPNNRFLAERTGGTYSTLKVQPAELEDSGVYFCASSPGQPLEQYFGPGTRLTVT.

Here the CDR3 reads CASSPPDSRTGLYGYTF. The CDR3 DNA reads as TGTGCCAGCTCACCACCGGACTCTCGGACGGGACTCTATGGCTACACCTTC. V usage is TRBV18 and J usage is TRBJ1-2; D perhaps matches TRBD1 (5 bases). V lost 0 bases and J 4 bases, leaving 18 bases between the germline ends. The germline gives CDR1 KGHSH, CDR2 LQKENI. CDR3 size: 17 residues.

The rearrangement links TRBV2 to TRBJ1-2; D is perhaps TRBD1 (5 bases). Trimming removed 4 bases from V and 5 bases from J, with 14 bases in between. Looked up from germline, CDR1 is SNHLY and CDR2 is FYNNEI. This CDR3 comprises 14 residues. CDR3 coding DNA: TGTGCCAGCAGTGGGACAAAGGTGGCATATGGCTACACCTTC. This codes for CASSGTKVAYGYTF.

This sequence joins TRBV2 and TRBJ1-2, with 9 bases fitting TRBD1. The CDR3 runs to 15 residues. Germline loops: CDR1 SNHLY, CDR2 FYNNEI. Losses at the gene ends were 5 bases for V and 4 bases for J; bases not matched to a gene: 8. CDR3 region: CASSIDPGQGYGYTF. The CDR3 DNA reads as TGTGCCAGCAGTATTGATCCGGGACAGGGCTATGGCTACACCTTC.

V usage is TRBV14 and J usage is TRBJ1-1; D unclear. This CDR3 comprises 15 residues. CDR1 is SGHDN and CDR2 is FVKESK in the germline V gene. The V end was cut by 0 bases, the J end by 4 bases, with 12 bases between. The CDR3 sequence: CASSQDGQIFTEAFF. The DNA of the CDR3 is TGTGCCAGCAGCCAAGATGGCCAGATCTTCACTGAAGCTTTCTTT.

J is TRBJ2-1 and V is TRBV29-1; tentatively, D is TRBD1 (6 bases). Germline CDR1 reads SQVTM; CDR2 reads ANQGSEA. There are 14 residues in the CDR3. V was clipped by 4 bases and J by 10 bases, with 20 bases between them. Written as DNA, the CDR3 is TGCAGCGTTGTCCCCAGGGGCGCAATTAAGGAGCAGTTCTTC. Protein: CSVVPRGAIKEQFF.

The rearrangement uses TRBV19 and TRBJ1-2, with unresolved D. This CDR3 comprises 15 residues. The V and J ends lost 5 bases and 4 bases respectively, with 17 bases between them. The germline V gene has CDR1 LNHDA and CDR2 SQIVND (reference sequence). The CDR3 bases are TGTGCCAGTAGTCTCTCGGTCGCGGCGGGCTATGGCTACACCTTC. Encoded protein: CASSLSVAAGYGYTF.

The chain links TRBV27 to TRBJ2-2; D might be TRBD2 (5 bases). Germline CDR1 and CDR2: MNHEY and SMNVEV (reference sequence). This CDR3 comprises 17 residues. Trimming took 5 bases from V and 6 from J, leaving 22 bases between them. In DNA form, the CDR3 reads TGTGCCAGCAGTGCCATTGGAGGCCGGGGTTACGCCGGGGAGCTGTTTTTT. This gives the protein CASSAIGGRGYAGELFF.

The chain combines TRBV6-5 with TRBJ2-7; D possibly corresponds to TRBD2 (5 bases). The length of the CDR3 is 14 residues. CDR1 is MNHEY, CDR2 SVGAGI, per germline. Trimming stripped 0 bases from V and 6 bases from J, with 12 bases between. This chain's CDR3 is CASSYSSRAVEQYF. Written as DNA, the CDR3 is TGTGCCAGCAGTTACTCGAGTCGAGCGGTCGAGCAGTACTTC.

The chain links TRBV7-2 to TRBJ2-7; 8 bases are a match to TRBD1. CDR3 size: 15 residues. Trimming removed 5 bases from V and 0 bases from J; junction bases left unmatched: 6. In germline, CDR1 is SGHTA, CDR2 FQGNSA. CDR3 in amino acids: CASSDRQGRSYEQYF. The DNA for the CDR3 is TGTGCCAGCAGCGACCGACAGGGGCGCTCCTACGAGCAGTACTTC.

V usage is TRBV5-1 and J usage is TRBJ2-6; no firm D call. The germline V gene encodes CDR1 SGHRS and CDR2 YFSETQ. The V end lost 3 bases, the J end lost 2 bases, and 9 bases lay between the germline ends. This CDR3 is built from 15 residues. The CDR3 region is CASSSTVTGANVLTF. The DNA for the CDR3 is TGCGCCAGCAGCTCCACAGTAACTGGGGCCAACGTCCTGACTTTC.

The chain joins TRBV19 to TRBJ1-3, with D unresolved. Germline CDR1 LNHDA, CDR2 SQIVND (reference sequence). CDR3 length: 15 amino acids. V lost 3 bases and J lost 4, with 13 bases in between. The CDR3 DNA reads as TGTGCCAGTAGTATGACCGACGCGGGAGGAAACACCATATATTTT. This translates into CASSMTDAGGNTIYF. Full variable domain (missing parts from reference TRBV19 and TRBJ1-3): DGGITQSPKYLFRKEGQNVTLSCEQNLNHDAMYWYRQDPGQGLRLIYYSQIVNDFQKGDIAEGYSVSREKKESFPLTVTSAQKNPTAFYLCASSMTDAGGNTIYFGEGSWLTVV.

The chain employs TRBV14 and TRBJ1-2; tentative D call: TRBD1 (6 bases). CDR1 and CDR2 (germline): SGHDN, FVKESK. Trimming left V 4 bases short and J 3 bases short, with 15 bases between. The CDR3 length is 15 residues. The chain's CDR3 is CASSPPGGRDYGYTF. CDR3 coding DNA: TGTGCCAGCAGCCCCCCGGGGGGGCGCGACTATGGCTACACCTTC.

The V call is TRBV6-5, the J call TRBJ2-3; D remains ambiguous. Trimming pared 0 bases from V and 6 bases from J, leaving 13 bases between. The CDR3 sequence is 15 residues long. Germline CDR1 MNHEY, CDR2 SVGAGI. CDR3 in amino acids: CASSYSGQLVDTQYF. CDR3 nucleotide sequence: TGTGCCAGCAGTTACTCGGGCCAATTGGTCGATACGCAGTATTTT.

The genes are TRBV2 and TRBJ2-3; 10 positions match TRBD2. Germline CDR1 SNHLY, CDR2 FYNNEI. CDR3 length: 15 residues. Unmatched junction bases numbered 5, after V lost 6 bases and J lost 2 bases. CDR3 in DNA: TGTGCCAGCAGACAACTAGCGGGGTCCACAGATACGCAGTATTTT. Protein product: CASRQLAGSTDTQYF.

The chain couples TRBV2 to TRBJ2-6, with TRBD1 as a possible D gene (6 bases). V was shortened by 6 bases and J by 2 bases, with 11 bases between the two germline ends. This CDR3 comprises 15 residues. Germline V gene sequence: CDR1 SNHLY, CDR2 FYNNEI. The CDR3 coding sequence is TGTGCCAGCAGGGTTCAGGGGACTGGGGCCAACGTCCTGACTTTC. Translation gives CASRVQGTGANVLTF.

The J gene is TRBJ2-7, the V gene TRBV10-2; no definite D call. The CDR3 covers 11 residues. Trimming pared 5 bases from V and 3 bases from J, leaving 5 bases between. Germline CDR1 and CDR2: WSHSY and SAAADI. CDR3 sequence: CASSTGYEQYF. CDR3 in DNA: TGCGCCAGCAGTACGGGCTACGAGCAGTACTTC.

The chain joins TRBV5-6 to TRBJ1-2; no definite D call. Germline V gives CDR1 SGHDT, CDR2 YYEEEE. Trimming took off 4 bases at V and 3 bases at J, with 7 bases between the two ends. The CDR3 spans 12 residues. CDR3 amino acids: CASSPRDYGYTF. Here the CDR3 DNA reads TGTGCCAGCAGCCCCCGGGACTATGGCTACACCTTC.

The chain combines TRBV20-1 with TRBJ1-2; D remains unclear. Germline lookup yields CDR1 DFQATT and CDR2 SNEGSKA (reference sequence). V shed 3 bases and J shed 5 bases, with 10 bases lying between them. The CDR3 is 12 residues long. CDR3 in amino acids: CSASASFYGYTF. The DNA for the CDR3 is TGCAGTGCTAGTGCGAGTTTTTATGGCTACACCTTC.